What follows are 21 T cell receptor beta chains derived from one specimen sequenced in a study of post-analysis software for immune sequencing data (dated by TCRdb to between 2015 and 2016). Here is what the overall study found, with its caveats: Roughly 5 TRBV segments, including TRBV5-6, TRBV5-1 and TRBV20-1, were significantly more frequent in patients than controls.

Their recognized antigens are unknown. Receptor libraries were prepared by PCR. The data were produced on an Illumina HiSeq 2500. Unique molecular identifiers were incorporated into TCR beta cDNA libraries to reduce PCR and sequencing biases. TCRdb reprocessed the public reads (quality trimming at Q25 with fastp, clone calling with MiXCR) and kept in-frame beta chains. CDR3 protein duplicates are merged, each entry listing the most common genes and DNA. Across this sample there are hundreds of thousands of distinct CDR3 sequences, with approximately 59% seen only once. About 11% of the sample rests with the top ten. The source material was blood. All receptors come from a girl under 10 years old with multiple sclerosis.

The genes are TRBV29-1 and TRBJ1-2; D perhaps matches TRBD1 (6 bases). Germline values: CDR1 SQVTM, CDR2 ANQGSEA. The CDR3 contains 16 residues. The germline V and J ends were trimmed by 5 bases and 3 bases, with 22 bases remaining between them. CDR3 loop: CSVNSVPGAPHYGYTF. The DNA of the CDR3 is TGCAGCGTTAACTCAGTGCCAGGGGCCCCTCACTATGGCTACACCTTC.

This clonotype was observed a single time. In DNA, the CDR3 is TGCAGTGCTAGAGGGCTAGCGGGGGCCGACACCGGGGAGCTGTTTTTT. This gives the protein CSARGLAGADTGELFF. The chain links TRBV20-1 to TRBJ2-2, with 10 bases fitting TRBD2. The germline CDR1 and CDR2 sequences are DFQATT and SNEGSKA (reference sequence). Losses at the gene ends were 1 base for V and 3 bases for J; bases not matched to a gene: 5. This CDR3 has 16 amino acids.

In DNA form, the CDR3 reads TGTGCCAGCAGCCCCGGGCGAGAAGGGTTTGCCGAGCAGTACTTC. Translation: CASSPGREGFAEQYF. The chain carries TRBV11-2 and TRBJ2-7; no reliable D call. Germline V CDR1 and CDR2: SGHAT, FQNNGV. CDR3 size: 15 residues. Trimming pared 5 bases from V and 6 bases from J, leaving 20 bases between.

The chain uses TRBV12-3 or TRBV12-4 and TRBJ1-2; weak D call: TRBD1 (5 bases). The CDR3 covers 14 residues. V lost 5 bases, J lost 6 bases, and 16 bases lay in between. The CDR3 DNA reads TGTGCCAGCAGTCGTGATCCTACAGGCCATGGCTACACCTTC. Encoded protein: CASSRDPTGHGYTF.

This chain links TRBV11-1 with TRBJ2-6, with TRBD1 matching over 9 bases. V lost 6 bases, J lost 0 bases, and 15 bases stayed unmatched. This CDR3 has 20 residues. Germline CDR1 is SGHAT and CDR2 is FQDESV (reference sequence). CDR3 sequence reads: CASRSSWGDRAPSGANVLTF. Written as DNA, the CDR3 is TGTGCCAGCAGGTCCAGCTGGGGGGACAGGGCTCCCTCTGGGGCCAACGTCCTGACTTTC.

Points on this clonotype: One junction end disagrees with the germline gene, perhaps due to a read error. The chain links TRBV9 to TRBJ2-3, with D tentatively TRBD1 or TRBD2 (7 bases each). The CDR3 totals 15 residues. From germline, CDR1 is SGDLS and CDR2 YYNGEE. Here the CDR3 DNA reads TGTGCCAGCAGCCAGGGGGGAGGGAGCAGAGATACGCAGTATTTT. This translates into CASSQGGGSRDTQYF. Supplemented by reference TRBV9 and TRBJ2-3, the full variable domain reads DSGVTQTPKHLITATGQRVTLRCSPRSGDLSVYWYQQSLDQGLQFLIQYYNGEERAKGNILERFSAQQFPDLHSELNLSSLELGDSALYFCASSQGGGSRDTQYFGPGTRLTVL.

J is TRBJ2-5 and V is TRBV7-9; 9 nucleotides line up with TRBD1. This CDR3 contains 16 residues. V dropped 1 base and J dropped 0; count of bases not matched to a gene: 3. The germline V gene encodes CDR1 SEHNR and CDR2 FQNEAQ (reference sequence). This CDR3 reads CASSLDGTGYQETQYF. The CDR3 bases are TGTGCCAGCAGCTTAGATGGGACAGGGTACCAAGAGACCCAGTACTTC.

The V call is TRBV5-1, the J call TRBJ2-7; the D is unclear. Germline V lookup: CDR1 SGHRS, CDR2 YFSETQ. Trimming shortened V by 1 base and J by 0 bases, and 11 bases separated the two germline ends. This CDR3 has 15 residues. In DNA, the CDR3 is TGCGCCAGCAGCTTGATGTCAGATCACTCCTACGAGCAGTACTTC. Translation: CASSLMSDHSYEQYF.

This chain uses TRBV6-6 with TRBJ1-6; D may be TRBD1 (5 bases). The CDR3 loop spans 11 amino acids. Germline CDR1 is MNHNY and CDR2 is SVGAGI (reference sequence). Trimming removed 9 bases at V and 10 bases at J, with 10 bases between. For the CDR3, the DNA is TGTGCCAGATCCAAGGGGTCACCCCTCCACTTT. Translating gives CARSKGSPLHF.

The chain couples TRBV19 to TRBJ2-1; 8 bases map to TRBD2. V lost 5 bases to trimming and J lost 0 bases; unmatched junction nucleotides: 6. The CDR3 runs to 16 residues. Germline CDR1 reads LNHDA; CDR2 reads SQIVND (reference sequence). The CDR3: CASSFAGGHSYNEQFF. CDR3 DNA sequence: TGTGCCAGTAGTTTTGCGGGGGGCCACTCCTACAATGAGCAGTTCTTC.

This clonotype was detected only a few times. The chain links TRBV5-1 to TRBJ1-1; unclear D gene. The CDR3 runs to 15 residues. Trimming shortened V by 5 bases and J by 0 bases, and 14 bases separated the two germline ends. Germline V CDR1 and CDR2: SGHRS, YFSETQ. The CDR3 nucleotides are TGCGCCAGCAGTTCGAGAGCGGGCATGAACACTGAAGCTTTCTTT. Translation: CASSSRAGMNTEAFF.

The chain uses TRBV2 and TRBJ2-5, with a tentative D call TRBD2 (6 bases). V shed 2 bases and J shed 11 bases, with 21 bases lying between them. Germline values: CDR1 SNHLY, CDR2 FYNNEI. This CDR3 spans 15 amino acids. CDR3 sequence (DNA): TGTGCCAGCAGTGAAACTGGGGGAGGTTTCGCTGAGCAGTACTTC. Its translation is CASSETGGGFAEQYF.

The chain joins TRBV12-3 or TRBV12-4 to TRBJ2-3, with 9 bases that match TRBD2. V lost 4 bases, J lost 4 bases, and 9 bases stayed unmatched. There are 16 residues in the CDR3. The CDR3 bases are TGTGCCAGCAGTTCCGGACTAGCGATCCCTCCAGATACGCAGTATTTT. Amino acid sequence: CASSSGLAIPPDTQYF.

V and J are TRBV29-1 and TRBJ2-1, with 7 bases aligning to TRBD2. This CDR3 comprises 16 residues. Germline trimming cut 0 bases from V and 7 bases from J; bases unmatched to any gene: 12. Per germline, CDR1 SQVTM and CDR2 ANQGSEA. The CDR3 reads CSVEDRKGLQANEQFF. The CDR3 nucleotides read TGCAGCGTTGAAGATCGGAAGGGACTACAAGCGAATGAGCAGTTCTTC.

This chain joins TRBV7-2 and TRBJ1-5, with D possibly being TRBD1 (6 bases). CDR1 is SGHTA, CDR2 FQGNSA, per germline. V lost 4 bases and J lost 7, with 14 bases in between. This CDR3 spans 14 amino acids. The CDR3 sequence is CASSSREGGQPQHF. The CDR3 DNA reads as TGTGCCAGCAGCTCGCGAGAGGGGGGACAGCCCCAGCATTTT.

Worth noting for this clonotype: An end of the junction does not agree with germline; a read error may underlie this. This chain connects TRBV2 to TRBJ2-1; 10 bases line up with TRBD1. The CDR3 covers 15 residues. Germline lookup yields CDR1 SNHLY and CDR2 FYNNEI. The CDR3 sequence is CDSSGGTGENNEQFF. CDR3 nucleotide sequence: TGTGACAGCAGTGGAGGGACAGGGGAAAACAATGAGCAGTTCTTC.

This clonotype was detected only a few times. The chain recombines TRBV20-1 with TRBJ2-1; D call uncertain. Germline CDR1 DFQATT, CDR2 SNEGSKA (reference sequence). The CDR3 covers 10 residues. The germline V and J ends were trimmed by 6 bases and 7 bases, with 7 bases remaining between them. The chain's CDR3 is CSAVANEQFF. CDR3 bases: TGCAGTGCCGTGGCTAATGAGCAGTTCTTC.

The CDR3 bases are TGCAGTGCTAGAGGCCCGAAGAGCGGGGGGGAATACAATGAGCAGTTCTTC. Translation: CSARGPKSGGEYNEQFF. V and J are TRBV20-1 and TRBJ2-1; 10 nucleotides match TRBD2. The CDR3 spans 17 residues. Germline values: CDR1 DFQATT, CDR2 SNEGSKA (reference sequence). After removal of 1 base from V and 4 bases from J, the junction contained 10 bases not matched to a gene.

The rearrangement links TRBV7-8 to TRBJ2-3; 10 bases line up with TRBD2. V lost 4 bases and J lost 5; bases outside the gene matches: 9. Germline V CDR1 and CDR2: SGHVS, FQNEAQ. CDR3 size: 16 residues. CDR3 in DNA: TGTGCCAGCAGCTCCCCTAGCGGGAGATATGGAGATACGCAGTATTTT. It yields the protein CASSSPSGRYGDTQYF.

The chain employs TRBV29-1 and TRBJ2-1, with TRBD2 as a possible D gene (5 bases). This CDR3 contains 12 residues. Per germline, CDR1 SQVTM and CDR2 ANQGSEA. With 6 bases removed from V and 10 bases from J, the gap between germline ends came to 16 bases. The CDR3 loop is CSVKVQPGEQFF. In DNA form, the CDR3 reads TGCAGCGTGAAGGTACAGCCGGGGGAGCAGTTCTTC.

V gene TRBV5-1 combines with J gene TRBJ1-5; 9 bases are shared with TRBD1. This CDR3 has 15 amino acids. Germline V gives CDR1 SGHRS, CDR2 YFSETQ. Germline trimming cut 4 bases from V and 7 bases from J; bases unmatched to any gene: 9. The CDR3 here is CASSLTGGDRQPQHF. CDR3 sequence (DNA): TGCGCCAGCAGCCTGACAGGGGGGGATAGACAGCCCCAGCATTTT.